A single sample is the source of the 14 T cell receptor beta chains below, sequenced in a study of shared clonotypes between healthy human individuals. Clones were read by immunoSEQ multiplex PCR, and TCRdb kept only the in-frame ones, dropping some. This table has around 2.1 million clones, roughly 91% appearing once. Naivety among CD8 cells was defined by CD45RO negativity and positive CCR7 selection, thereby excluding terminally differentiated effector memory CD45RA+ cells. The sequenced sample consisted of naive CD8+ T cells from PBMCs. The receptors shown here come from a young man in good health. Some clones in this sample may be carry-over from other donors' samples.

Of note for this clone: The same CDR3 arises from other DNA sequences in this sample as well. This chain joins TRBV6-1 and TRBJ1-1; D is undetermined. Germline-derived CDR1 and CDR2 are MNHNS and SASEGT. V was pared by 6 bases and J by 1 base, with 3 bases between. This CDR3 spans 11 amino acids. CDR3 nucleotide sequence: TGTGCCAGCAGAACGAACACTGAAGCTTTCTTT. Its translation: CASRTNTEAFF.

In its sample, this clone was seen a few times. The chain has TRBV6-5 and TRBJ1-5; no clear D gene. The CDR3 consists of 13 residues. The germline V gene has CDR1 MNHEY and CDR2 SVGAGI. Trimming cost V 6 bases and J 5 bases, with 11 bases left between them. The CDR3 reads CASRRSRHQPQHF. The CDR3 region has the DNA TGTGCCAGCAGAAGGTCTCGGCATCAGCCCCAGCATTTT.

The chain carries TRBV29-1 and TRBJ2-1; TRBD1 or TRBD2 may be the D gene (6 bases each). The CDR3 sequence is 17 residues long. The ends were cut back, 4 bases at V and 1 base at J, with 20 bases in the middle. Germline V gene sequence: CDR1 SQVTM, CDR2 ANQGSEA. As DNA, the CDR3 is TGCAGCGTTGTTGGCAGGGGAGAAGGGGGGTCCTACAATGAGCAGTTCTTC. This gives the protein CSVVGRGEGGSYNEQFF.

A note on this clone: Other DNA sequences from this sample encode an identical CDR3 as well. V is TRBV7-9 and J is TRBJ2-5; 7 bases are shared with TRBD1. This CDR3 comprises 14 residues. The V segment lost 2 bases and the J segment 1 base; nucleotides outside the gene matches: 1. Germline CDR1 reads SEHNR; CDR2 reads FQNEAQ (reference sequence). The DNA for the CDR3 is TGTGCCAGCAGCTTACCAGGGGGCCAAGAGACCCAGTACTTC. As protein: CASSLPGGQETQYF. Looking up the rest from reference TRBV7-9 and TRBJ2-5 gives the full variable domain: DTGVSQNPRHKITKRGQNVTFRCDPISEHNRLYWYRQTLGQGPEFLTYFQNEAQLEKSRLLSDRFSAERPKGSFSTLEIQRTEQGDSAMYLCASSLPGGQETQYFGPGTRLLVL.

In DNA, the CDR3 is TGTGCTAGTGGTCCGGGACAGGGGTGGAACGAGCAGTACTTC. Residues: CASGPGQGWNEQYF. The chain couples TRBV12-5 to TRBJ2-7, with TRBD1 identical over 10 bases. The CDR3 covers 14 residues. CDR1 is LGHNT, CDR2 FRNRAP, per germline. After removal of 5 bases from V and 5 bases from J, the junction contained 6 bases not matched to a gene.

This chain uses TRBV6-5 with TRBJ2-1, with D uncertain. From germline, CDR1 is MNHEY and CDR2 SVGAGI. CDR3 length equals 12 residues. Trimming stripped 6 bases from V and 6 bases from J, with 9 bases between. CDR3 sequence: CASSSHPNEQFF. The CDR3 nucleotides read TGTGCCAGCAGCTCCCACCCCAATGAGCAGTTCTTC.

This chain uses TRBV27 with TRBJ2-1, with 7 bases matching TRBD1. There are 16 residues in the CDR3. J was trimmed by 0 bases and V by 7 bases; bases with no gene match: 9. Per germline, CDR1 MNHEY and CDR2 SMNVEV (reference sequence). For the CDR3, the DNA is TGTGCCAGCACCACGGACAGGACGGGCTCCTACAATGAGCAGTTCTTC. Translation gives CASTTDRTGSYNEQFF.

The chain links TRBV7-9 to TRBJ2-1, with 8 bases matching TRBD2. Germline-derived CDR1 and CDR2 are SEHNR and FQNEAQ (reference sequence). The J segment lost 10 bases and the V segment lost 3 bases, leaving 11 bases of the junction unmatched. The CDR3 is made up of 15 amino acids. The CDR3, as DNA: TGTGCCAGCAGCTTCAGCGGACTAGCTCAGGGCGAGCAGTTCTTC. This codes for CASSFSGLAQGEQFF.

V is TRBV11-2 and J is TRBJ2-7, with 7 bases aligning to TRBD2. CDR1 is SGHAT and CDR2 is FQNNGV in the germline V gene. Trimming took 7 bases from V and 6 from J; bases not matched to a gene: 18. This CDR3 comprises 16 residues. CDR3 sequence: CASITRSPSGSGEQYF. The CDR3 bases are TGTGCCAGCATTACAAGATCACCTAGCGGTTCAGGCGAGCAGTACTTC.

As concerns this clone: The same CDR3 is also encoded by other DNA sequences in this sample. This sequence joins TRBV27 and TRBJ2-7; the match to TRBD2 covers 8 bases. CDR3 length: 13 amino acids. Germline lookup yields CDR1 MNHEY and CDR2 SMNVEV (reference sequence). J gave up 4 bases and V 4 bases, and 3 bases lay outside the gene matches. The CDR3 loop reads CASSSGTRYEQYF. The CDR3 coding sequence is TGTGCCAGCAGTTCCGGGACTAGGTACGAGCAGTACTTC.

The CDR3 loop is CASSASKDRGMNEQFF. CDR3 nucleotides: TGTGCCAGCAGCGCGTCCAAGGACAGGGGTATGAATGAGCAGTTCTTC. This chain uses TRBV9 with TRBJ2-1, with TRBD1 identical over 9 bases. This CDR3 is 16 amino acids long. The ends lost 3 bases at V and 7 bases at J; junction bases unmatched: 11. Germline CDR1 reads SGDLS; CDR2 reads YYNGEE. Filled out from reference TRBV9 and TRBJ2-1, the complete variable domain reads DSGVTQTPKHLITATGQRVTLRCSPRSGDLSVYWYQQSLDQGLQFLIQYYNGEERAKGNILERFSAQQFPDLHSELNLSSLELGDSALYFCASSASKDRGMNEQFFGPGTRLTVL.

The chain couples TRBV7-9 to TRBJ2-3; 9 bases align to TRBD1. The CDR3 runs to 15 residues. The J segment lost 6 bases and the V segment lost 4 bases, leaving 8 bases of the junction unmatched. The germline CDR1 and CDR2 sequences are SEHNR and FQNEAQ (reference sequence). CDR3 nucleotides: TGTGCCAGCAGCTCTTACAGGGGGCAAGTTGATACGCAGTATTTT. Amino acid sequence: CASSSYRGQVDTQYF.

The V call is TRBV27, the J call TRBJ1-2, with D unresolved. Germline V CDR1 and CDR2: MNHEY, SMNVEV (reference sequence). V dropped 3 bases and J dropped 2 bases, with 7 bases sitting between them. The CDR3 covers 13 residues. CDR3 region: CASSFHNNYGYTF. CDR3 coding DNA: TGTGCCAGCAGTTTCCATAACAACTATGGCTACACCTTC.

This chain links TRBV30 with TRBJ2-7, with unresolved D. This CDR3 is 12 amino acids long. The V end lost 3 bases, the J end lost 2 bases, and 8 bases lay between the germline ends. Per germline, CDR1 GTSNPN and CDR2 SVGIG (reference sequence). The DNA of the CDR3 is TGTGCCTGGAGGACCGAGACCTACGAGCAGTACTTC. It is translated as CAWRTETYEQYF.